The present T cell receptor beta chain was sequenced within a study of blood T cell repertoires in COVID-19. Study-level background: The study drew acute and convalescent COVID-19 samples from the United States, Italy and Spain. The analysed material was cDNA or gDNA that came from T cells, B-cell-depleted T cells, or PBMCs.

As originally analysed: The authors estimated nucleated cell counts from reference gene primer amplification. This table comes from immunoSEQ multiplex PCR, and its TCRdb copy is limited to in-frame clones, with some not included. V, J and clone size reflect that table, while D and trimming were determined from the DNA. Seen here are approximately 190,000 clones, about 88% observed once, and the top ten hold 6.2%. V trimming: 1 base; J trimming: 0 bases; junction bases outside the gene matches: 2. The CDR3 contains 17 residues. Germline V gene sequence: CDR1 SGHTA, CDR2 FQGTGA. The rearrangement uses TRBV7-3 and TRBJ2-3; 12 positions match TRBD2. The sample consisted of peripheral blood. The sequence was collected from a woman in her forties who had recovered from COVID-19. CDR3 coding DNA: TGTGCCAGCAGCTTAAAAGGGACTAGCGGGAGCACAGATACGCAGTATTTT. It encodes CASSLKGTSGSTDTQYF.